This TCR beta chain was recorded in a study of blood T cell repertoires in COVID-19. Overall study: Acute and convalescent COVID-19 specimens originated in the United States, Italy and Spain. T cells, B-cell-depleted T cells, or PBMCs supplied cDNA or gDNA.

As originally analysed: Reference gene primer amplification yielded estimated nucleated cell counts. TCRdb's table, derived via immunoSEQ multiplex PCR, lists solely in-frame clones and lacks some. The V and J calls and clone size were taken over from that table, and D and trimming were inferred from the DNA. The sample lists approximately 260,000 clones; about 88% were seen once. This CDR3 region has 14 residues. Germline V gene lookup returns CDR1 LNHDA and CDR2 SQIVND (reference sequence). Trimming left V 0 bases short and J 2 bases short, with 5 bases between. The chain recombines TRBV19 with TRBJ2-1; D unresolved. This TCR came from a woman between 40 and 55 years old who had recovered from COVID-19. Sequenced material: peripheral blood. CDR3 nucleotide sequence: TGTGCCAGTAGTATAGATTACACCTACAATGAGCAGTTCTTC. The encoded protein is CASSIDYTYNEQFF.